This entry lists 20 T cell receptor beta chains sequenced from one sample in a study of PD-1 blockade in mismatch repair-deficient tumors. Some clones are missing from TCRdb's copy, which holds only in-frame ones; the method was immunoSEQ multiplex PCR. The sample records around 33,000 clones, 80% being singletons. Sequenced material: PBMCs, taken approximately 6 weeks after starting pembrolizumab. The receptors were gathered from an adult with mismatch repair-deficient cancer.

This clone came up a few times. V gene TRBV27 combines with J gene TRBJ2-7; 7 nucleotides align to TRBD1. The CDR3 is 13 amino acids. Per germline, CDR1 MNHEY and CDR2 SMNVEV (reference sequence). Trimming cost V 5 bases and J 7 bases; bases outside gene matches: 8. The CDR3: CASSRGTEGEQYF. The CDR3 nucleotides read TGTGCCAGCAGTAGAGGGACAGAGGGAGAGCAGTACTTC.

V is TRBV7-9 and J is TRBJ2-5, with 7 bases matching TRBD2. The CDR3 runs to 13 residues. J was trimmed by 4 bases and V by 5 bases; bases with no gene match: 4. Germline V lookup: CDR1 SEHNR, CDR2 FQNEAQ (reference sequence). The CDR3 nucleotides read TGTGCCAGCAGCCCCTGGGGGGGAGAGACCCAGTACTTC. Protein sequence: CASSPWGGETQYF. The variable domain in full, completed from reference TRBV7-9 and TRBJ2-5, reads DTGVSQNPRHKITKRGQNVTFRCDPISEHNRLYWYRQTLGQGPEFLTYFQNEAQLEKSRLLSDRFSAERPKGSFSTLEIQRTEQGDSAMYLCASSPWGGETQYFGPGTRLLVL.

V usage is TRBV6-5 and J usage is TRBJ2-7; TRBD1 might be the D (5 bases). Germline lookup yields CDR1 MNHEY and CDR2 SVGAGI. The CDR3 runs to 15 residues. V was cut by 2 bases and J by 0 bases, with 11 bases left in between. The CDR3: CASSYGQRYSYEQYF. CDR3 nucleotide sequence: TGTGCCAGCAGTTACGGACAACGATACTCCTACGAGCAGTACTTC.

The rearrangement uses TRBV28 and TRBJ1-2, with a possible D match to TRBD1 (5 bases). Trimming took 4 bases from V and 4 from J, leaving 19 bases between them. CDR1 and CDR2 from the germline V gene are MDHEN and SYDVKM. This CDR3 spans 16 amino acids. The CDR3 spells CASSSGGTGPGYGYTF. Written as DNA, the CDR3 is TGTGCCAGCAGTTCGGGGGGGACGGGGCCTGGCTATGGCTACACCTTC.

The V and J genes are TRBV6-1 and TRBJ2-3; 7 bases map to TRBD2. With 4 bases clipped from V and 2 bases from J, the junction kept 12 bases outside the gene matches. Germline values: CDR1 MNHNS, CDR2 SASEGT. CDR3 length: 17 amino acids. CDR3 in amino acids: CASSVSVWEGPTDTQYF. The CDR3 bases are TGTGCCAGCAGTGTGTCCGTGTGGGAGGGGCCCACAGATACGCAGTATTTT.

This chain links TRBV7-9 with TRBJ1-5; the match to TRBD1 covers 9 bases. The V gene end was trimmed by 1 base and the J gene end by 1 base; junction bases not matched to a gene: 8. The CDR3 totals 18 residues. Germline values: CDR1 SEHNR, CDR2 FQNEAQ (reference sequence). CDR3 bases: TGTGCCAGCAGCTTAGTTCTCGGGACAGGGCAAAGCAATCAGCCCCAGCATTTT. Residues: CASSLVLGTGQSNQPQHF.

The genes are TRBV5-1 and TRBJ2-3; 14 bases are a match to TRBD2. V lost 4 bases, J lost 0 bases, and 4 bases stayed unmatched. This CDR3 is 17 amino acids long. CDR1 is SGHRS, CDR2 YFSETQ, per germline. The CDR3 DNA reads as TGCGCCAGCAGCGGGGGACTAGCGGGAGCTAGCACAGATACGCAGTATTTT. Translation gives CASSGGLAGASTDTQYF.

The chain uses TRBV6-5 and TRBJ1-1; 7 bases align to TRBD1. The germline V gene encodes CDR1 MNHEY and CDR2 SVGAGI. The J segment lost 5 bases and the V segment lost 3 bases, leaving 9 bases of the junction unmatched. This CDR3 has 15 amino acids. This chain's CDR3 is CASSYRQGRTTEAFF. CDR3 nucleotides: TGTGCCAGCAGTTATAGACAGGGCAGAACAACTGAAGCTTTCTTT.

The rearrangement joins TRBV11-3 to TRBJ1-2, with 8 bases fitting TRBD1. Germline V CDR1 and CDR2: SGHNT, YENEEA. The ends lost 2 bases at V and 5 bases at J; junction bases unmatched: 4. There are 14 residues in the CDR3. CDR3 nucleotides: TGTGCCAGCAGCTTACAGGGGGCGGATTATGGCTACACCTTC. Its translation: CASSLQGADYGYTF.

This chain joins TRBV10-2 and TRBJ2-1, with TRBD2 matching 9 bases. Germline lookup yields CDR1 WSHSY and CDR2 SAAADI. After removal of 6 bases from V and 9 bases from J, the junction contained 12 bases not matched to a gene. The CDR3 has 15 residues. The CDR3 loop is CASRWAGGPVGEQFF. CDR3 nucleotide sequence: TGCGCCAGCAGGTGGGCGGGAGGGCCCGTAGGTGAGCAGTTCTTC.

The gene calls are TRBV29-1 and TRBJ2-1; D perhaps matches TRBD1 (6 bases). The CDR3 is 14 residues long. The V gene lost 7 bases and the J gene lost 6 bases, with 19 bases spanning the gap. CDR1 SQVTM and CDR2 ANQGSEA come from the germline V gene. This CDR3 is CSAISSTGPNEQFF. The CDR3 nucleotides are TGCAGCGCAATCTCGTCGACAGGACCCAATGAGCAGTTCTTC.

In its sample, this clone was seen once. This chain connects TRBV28 to TRBJ1-1; D ambiguous. CDR3 size: 15 residues. The germline V and J ends were trimmed by 3 bases and 4 bases, with 15 bases remaining between them. Germline V gene lookup returns CDR1 MDHEN and CDR2 SYDVKM. CDR3 amino acids: CASSLEPGVRTEAFF. For the CDR3, the DNA is TGTGCCAGCAGTTTGGAACCCGGGGTCCGCACTGAAGCTTTCTTT.

The chain combines TRBV7-8 with TRBJ1-1; a weak D match, TRBD1 (5 bases). Trimming cost V 6 bases and J 4 bases, with 18 bases left between them. CDR1 is SGHVS and CDR2 is FQNEAQ in the germline V gene. The CDR3 is 15 amino acids. The CDR3 DNA reads TGTGCCAGCAGTCAAGGCAGGGATCCTGTCACTGAAGCTTTCTTT. Protein sequence: CASSQGRDPVTEAFF.

This chain joins TRBV19 and TRBJ2-5, with 8 bases lining up with TRBD2. Per germline, CDR1 LNHDA and CDR2 SQIVND (reference sequence). The trim removed 5 bases at V and 0 bases at J, leaving 5 bases unmatched. The CDR3 spans 15 residues. The CDR3 here is CASSFSGNDQETQYF. DNA for the CDR3: TGTGCCAGTAGTTTTAGCGGGAATGACCAAGAGACCCAGTACTTC.

The CDR3 sequence: CASSDSGRASTDTQYF. CDR3 coding DNA: TGCGCCAGCAGTGATAGCGGGAGGGCTAGCACAGATACGCAGTATTTT. The rearrangement joins TRBV10-1 to TRBJ2-3, with 11 bases fitting TRBD2. Per the germline V gene, CDR1 is WNHNN and CDR2 is SYGVQD (reference sequence). This CDR3 contains 16 residues. Trimming cost V 3 bases and J 0 bases; bases outside gene matches: 2.

The chain has TRBV28 and TRBJ1-2; 8 bases fit TRBD1. This CDR3 contains 12 residues. Germline assignment: CDR1 MDHEN and CDR2 SYDVKM. V lost 10 bases, J lost 4 bases, and 5 bases stayed unmatched. The CDR3 reads CATGDRGYGYTF. The CDR3 region has the DNA TGTGCCACCGGCGACAGGGGCTATGGCTACACCTTC.

This clone was found once. The genes are TRBV27 and TRBJ2-1, with D maybe TRBD2 (6 bases). Trimming took 8 bases from V and 6 from J, leaving 17 bases between them. There are 14 residues in the CDR3. The germline V gene has CDR1 MNHEY and CDR2 SMNVEV (reference sequence). The CDR3 bases are TGTGCCAGCCTCCCGGGAGTAGGAGGCAATGAGCAGTTCTTC. Amino acid sequence: CASLPGVGGNEQFF.

Only one count was recorded for this clone. CDR3 in amino acids: CASSPGTLTYEQYF. CDR3 coding DNA: TGTGCCAGTAGTCCAGGGACTTTGACCTACGAGCAGTACTTC. The gene calls are TRBV19 and TRBJ2-7, with D possibly matching TRBD2 (6 bases). The V and J ends lost 5 bases and 2 bases respectively, with 13 bases between them. In germline, CDR1 is LNHDA, CDR2 SQIVND (reference sequence). CDR3 size: 14 residues.

This chain connects TRBV28 to TRBJ2-1, with 12 bases identical to TRBD2. V was clipped by 7 bases and J by 7 bases; unmatched bases: 11. CDR3 length: 16 residues. Germline V gene lookup returns CDR1 MDHEN and CDR2 SYDVKM. The CDR3 here is CASIRLAGVGGNEQFF. CDR3 nucleotides: TGTGCCAGCATCAGACTAGCGGGAGTAGGTGGAAATGAGCAGTTCTTC.

The chain carries TRBV30 and TRBJ1-2; D unresolved. Germline-derived CDR1 and CDR2 are GTSNPN and SVGIG (reference sequence). The V end was cut by 4 bases, the J end by 9 bases, with 21 bases between. This CDR3 has 14 residues. CDR3 sequence reads: CAWNVPTRTRRYTF. In nucleotides, the CDR3 is TGTGCCTGGAATGTCCCGACCAGGACTAGGCGCTACACCTTC.